The 30 T cell receptor beta chains presented below share a single source sample, sequenced in a study of OX40 agonist ivuxolimab in advanced cancers. Data came from immunoSEQ multiplex PCR; TCRdb stores just in-frame clones and leaves some out. The data contain some 10,000 clones, 77% of them seen just once; the ten biggest clones take up approximately 30%. The sample was CD4+ or CD8+ T cells sorted from blood, taken in a trial of the OX40 agonist ivuxolimab. The receptors were sampled from an adult with an advanced solid tumor such as melanoma, head and neck, liver or kidney cancer.

This chain uses TRBV11-2 with TRBJ1-1, with a tentative D call TRBD1 (6 bases). The length of the CDR3 is 13 residues. Trimming took 7 bases from V and 2 from J, leaving 11 bases between them. Germline V gene lookup returns CDR1 SGHAT and CDR2 FQNNGV. The CDR3 is CASTSTGNTEAFF. The CDR3 DNA reads as TGTGCCAGCACTTCGACAGGTAACACTGAAGCTTTCTTT.

The V gene is TRBV27, the J gene TRBJ2-1; D possibly corresponds to TRBD1 (5 bases). The V and J ends lost 5 bases and 1 base respectively, with 15 bases between them. This CDR3 spans 16 amino acids. CDR1 and CDR2 (germline): MNHEY, SMNVEV (reference sequence). CDR3 in amino acids: CASSTYDSSSYNEQFF. Written as DNA, the CDR3 is TGTGCCAGCAGTACCTATGACAGTTCTTCCTACAATGAGCAGTTCTTC.

This chain links TRBV11-1 with TRBJ1-5; no clear D gene. Looked up from germline, CDR1 is SGHAT and CDR2 is FQDESV (reference sequence). Trimming cost V 1 base and J 0 bases, with 4 bases left between them. The CDR3 sequence is 14 residues long. CDR3 bases: TGTGCCAGCAGCTTAGGGGGTAGCAATCAGCCCCAGCATTTT. Amino acids: CASSLGGSNQPQHF.

The rearrangement uses TRBV28 and TRBJ1-1; tentatively, D is TRBD1 (6 bases). Trimming took off 6 bases at V and 4 bases at J, with 15 bases between the two ends. The V gene's germline CDR1 is MDHEN and CDR2 SYDVKM. The CDR3 runs to 14 residues. The DNA of the CDR3 is TGTGCCAGCAGGAACAGGGAATGGAGCACTGAAGCTTTCTTT. This gives the protein CASRNREWSTEAFF.

The chain links TRBV11-2 to TRBJ2-1; 14 bases line up with TRBD2. Germline values: CDR1 SGHAT, CDR2 FQNNGV. The CDR3 runs to 20 residues. V lost 0 bases, J lost 0 bases, and 7 bases stayed unmatched. CDR3 amino acids: CASSLDGTSGRWSSYNEQFF. CDR3 in DNA: TGTGCCAGCAGCTTAGATGGGACTAGCGGGAGATGGAGCTCCTACAATGAGCAGTTCTTC.

The chain uses TRBV4-2 and TRBJ1-1; D unresolved. CDR1 and CDR2 from the germline V gene are LGHNA and YNFKEQ. Trimming took off 0 bases at V and 0 bases at J, with 14 bases between the two ends. The CDR3 is 17 residues long. The CDR3 DNA reads TGTGCCAGCAGCCAAGATATGGGCCGGAGGTTGAACACTGAAGCTTTCTTT. As protein: CASSQDMGRRLNTEAFF.

V gene TRBV11-2 combines with J gene TRBJ2-1, with 11 bases aligning to TRBD2. The CDR3 spans 16 residues. Germline lookup yields CDR1 SGHAT and CDR2 FQNNGV. V shed 4 bases and J 8 bases; nucleotides not matched to a gene: 10. CDR3 protein: CASSSGLAEDVDEQFF. The CDR3 DNA reads TGTGCCAGCAGCTCGGGACTAGCGGAGGACGTTGATGAGCAGTTCTTC.

V gene TRBV6-6 combines with J gene TRBJ2-5; the D gene is possibly TRBD2 (5 bases). Trimming took off 0 bases at V and 5 bases at J, with 16 bases between the two ends. CDR1 is MNHNY and CDR2 is SVGAGI in the germline V gene (reference sequence). The CDR3 totals 16 residues. The CDR3 region has the DNA TGTGCCAGCAGTTACTCGCGGACGGCGGGTTTGGAGACCCAGTACTTC. This sequence encodes CASSYSRTAGLETQYF.

The chain couples TRBV20-1 to TRBJ2-1; D is uncertain. The V end was cut by 1 base, the J end by 8 bases, with 6 bases between. CDR1 and CDR2 from the germline V gene are DFQATT and SNEGSKA (reference sequence). The CDR3 has 11 residues. CDR3 region: CSARGVYEQFF. The CDR3 DNA reads as TGCAGTGCTAGAGGGGTATATGAGCAGTTCTTC.

This chain uses TRBV27 with TRBJ1-3; 9 bases are shared with TRBD1. Germline assignment: CDR1 MNHEY and CDR2 SMNVEV (reference sequence). The CDR3 length is 13 residues. V dropped 8 bases and J dropped 8; count of bases not matched to a gene: 7. The CDR3 loop reads CASSGTGMHTIYF. As DNA, the CDR3 is TGTGCCAGCTCCGGGACAGGGATGCACACCATATATTTT.

As DNA, the CDR3 is TGTGCCAGTAGTTGGGTTAGCGGGAGCCTTGCGGGTTACAATGAGCAGTTCTTC. Translation: CASSWVSGSLAGYNEQFF. The V and J genes are TRBV19 and TRBJ2-1, with TRBD2 identical over 9 bases. Germline CDR1 reads LNHDA; CDR2 reads SQIVND (reference sequence). This CDR3 is built from 18 residues. The J segment lost 4 bases and the V segment lost 5 bases, leaving 15 bases of the junction unmatched.

The rearrangement joins TRBV7-3 to TRBJ2-1; TRBD2 matches 8 bases. The CDR3 consists of 16 residues. CDR1 and CDR2 (germline): SGHTA, FQGTGA. V lost 3 bases and J lost 8; bases outside the gene matches: 12. Here the CDR3 DNA reads TGTGCCAGCAGCTTTACCGCCGGGACTAGTTACCATGAGCAGTTCTTC. It yields the protein CASSFTAGTSYHEQFF.

V is TRBV19 and J is TRBJ2-5, with 9 bases aligning to TRBD1. The CDR3 totals 15 residues. The V and J ends lost 6 bases and 3 bases, in that order; junction bases with no gene match: 8. CDR1 is LNHDA, CDR2 SQIVND, per germline (reference sequence). The CDR3 loop is CASRQGQGSKETQYF. The CDR3, as DNA: TGTGCCAGTAGGCAAGGACAGGGGTCAAAAGAGACCCAGTACTTC.

The gene calls are TRBV6-4 and TRBJ1-2, with D possibly being TRBD1 (5 bases). CDR3 length equals 13 residues. Trimming took off 6 bases at V and 0 bases at J, with 8 bases between the two ends. Germline V gene sequence: CDR1 MRHNA, CDR2 SNTAGT. The CDR3 loop is CASSLGPNYGYTF. In DNA, the CDR3 is TGTGCCAGCAGCCTGGGACCTAACTATGGCTACACCTTC.

The J gene is TRBJ2-1, the V gene TRBV7-3; 7 bases agree with TRBD1. V lost 4 bases to trimming and J lost 0 bases; unmatched junction nucleotides: 6. Germline assignment: CDR1 SGHTA and CDR2 FQGTGA. CDR3 length equals 16 residues. CDR3 nucleotides: TGTGCCAGCAGCTCAACAGGGGCCCTCTCCTACAATGAGCAGTTCTTC. This gives the protein CASSSTGALSYNEQFF.

The rearrangement links TRBV7-8 to TRBJ1-2, with D possibly matching TRBD1 (5 bases). V lost 0 bases, J lost 2 bases, and 10 bases lay in between. CDR1 is SGHVS and CDR2 is FQNEAQ in the germline V gene. The CDR3 extends over 15 amino acids. The CDR3 DNA reads as TGTGCCAGCAGCTTAGCGGGGGGTTCAAACTATGGCTACACCTTC. Protein sequence: CASSLAGGSNYGYTF.

The sample holds one count of this clone. The J gene is TRBJ2-7, the V gene TRBV4-1; no firm D call. The germline V gene has CDR1 MGHRA and CDR2 YSYEKL. The V gene lost 0 bases and the J gene lost 2 bases, with 17 bases spanning the gap. The CDR3 totals 17 residues. The CDR3 reads CASSQEWAGNIPYEQYF. The CDR3 region has the DNA TGCGCCAGCAGCCAAGAGTGGGCAGGAAACATTCCCTACGAGCAGTACTTC.

This chain connects TRBV5-6 to TRBJ2-1, with a weak D call TRBD1 (5 bases). The CDR3 is made up of 13 amino acids. The ends were cut back, 4 bases at V and 9 bases at J, with 14 bases in the middle. Germline V gene lookup returns CDR1 SGHDT and CDR2 YYEEEE. CDR3 nucleotide sequence: TGTGCCAGCAGCGGCAGGGTTGGCATTGAGCAGTTCTTC. Translation gives CASSGRVGIEQFF. The full variable domain, its missing parts supplied by reference TRBV5-6 and TRBJ2-1, is DAGVTQSPTHLIKTRGQQVTLRCSPKSGHDTVSWYQQALGQGPQFIFQYYEEEERQRGNFPDRFSGHQFPNYSSELNVNALLLGDSALYLCASSGRVGIEQFFGPGTRLTVL.

This clone is classed as medium-sized. CDR3 nucleotides: TGTGCCAGCAGTGTTTCCCTAGACAGCACAGATACGCAGTATTTT. Translated, it gives CASSVSLDSTDTQYF. The chain joins TRBV2 to TRBJ2-3; no clear D. CDR3 length: 15 amino acids. CDR1 and CDR2 from the germline V gene are SNHLY and FYNNEI. V lost 4 bases to trimming and J lost 0 bases, with 11 bases between them.

The J gene is TRBJ2-5, the V gene TRBV5-1; 7 bases fit TRBD1. The CDR3 consists of 15 residues. With V trimmed by 4 bases and J by 2 bases, 8 bases remained unmatched. CDR1 SGHRS and CDR2 YFSETQ come from the germline V gene. CDR3 nucleotides: TGCGCCAGCAGCGCAGAAGGGGGCTATCAAGAGACCCAGTACTTC. Amino acid sequence: CASSAEGGYQETQYF.

The J gene is TRBJ2-2, the V gene TRBV28; tentative D call: TRBD1 (6 bases). The CDR3 runs 14 residues. The V gene's germline CDR1 is MDHEN and CDR2 SYDVKM. V was trimmed by 3 bases and J by 4 bases, leaving 9 bases between them. The CDR3 spells CASSFTGTTGELFF. In DNA form, the CDR3 reads TGTGCCAGCAGTTTTACAGGGACCACCGGGGAGCTGTTTTTT.

This sequence joins TRBV6-4 and TRBJ2-2; no definite D call. The CDR3 has 13 residues. Trimming took 2 bases from V and 1 from J, leaving 2 bases between them. The germline V gene encodes CDR1 MRHNA and CDR2 SNTAGT. CDR3 sequence (DNA): TGTGCCAGCAGTGACAAGAACACCGGGGAGCTGTTTTTT. Its protein is CASSDKNTGELFF.

This clone appeared a single time. The chain employs TRBV7-8 and TRBJ2-7; D possibly uses TRBD1 or TRBD2 (6 bases each). The V and J ends lost 6 bases and 6 bases respectively, with 21 bases between them. Looked up from germline, CDR1 is SGHVS and CDR2 is FQNEAQ. This CDR3 is built from 15 residues. The CDR3 DNA is TGTGCCAGCAGAGGGGGGTTGCAGCCCGTCGGCGAGCAGTACTTC. It codes for CASRGGLQPVGEQYF. Using reference TRBV7-8 and TRBJ2-7 for the parts outside the CDR3, the full variable domain is GAGVSQSPRYKVAKRGQDVALRCDPISGHVSLFWYQQALGQGPEFLTYFQNEAQLDKSGLPSDRFFAERPEGSVSTLKIQRTQQEDSAVYLCASRGGLQPVGEQYFGPGTRLTVT.

The CDR3 nucleotides are TGTGCCAGCAGTCTAGGACAGATTCAAGAGACCCAGTACTTC. This translates into CASSLGQIQETQYF. This chain uses TRBV27 with TRBJ2-5, with a weak D call TRBD1 (6 bases). Germline V gives CDR1 MNHEY, CDR2 SMNVEV (reference sequence). V dropped 5 bases and J dropped 2 bases, with 12 bases sitting between them. CDR3 length: 14 amino acids.

The gene calls are TRBV9 and TRBJ2-7; TRBD2 matches 7 bases. The CDR3 contains 13 residues. With 4 bases clipped from V and 5 bases from J, the junction kept 6 bases outside the gene matches. The germline V gene encodes CDR1 SGDLS and CDR2 YYNGEE. CDR3 amino acids: CASSPRLAHEQYF. The DNA of the CDR3 is TGTGCCAGCAGCCCGCGACTAGCCCACGAGCAGTACTTC.

This clone was found a few times. This chain connects TRBV28 to TRBJ2-1; 11 bases are a match to TRBD1. The CDR3 spans 15 residues. In germline, CDR1 is MDHEN, CDR2 SYDVKM. V lost 4 bases and J lost 8; bases outside the gene matches: 7. The CDR3: CASSYGTGGNDEQFF. Written as DNA, the CDR3 is TGTGCCAGCAGTTATGGGACAGGGGGGAACGATGAGCAGTTCTTC.

V is TRBV7-3 and J is TRBJ1-3; D call uncertain. CDR1 and CDR2 from the germline V gene are SGHTA and FQGTGA. Between the trimmed V and J ends, which lost 2 bases and 4 bases, there was a span of 12 bases. The CDR3 loop spans 15 amino acids. This CDR3 is CASSLLGGFGNTIYF. The CDR3 nucleotides are TGTGCCAGCAGCTTATTGGGAGGATTCGGAAACACCATATATTTT.

The gene calls are TRBV28 and TRBJ2-3; TRBD2 agrees at 10 bases. This CDR3 has 17 residues. The germline V gene encodes CDR1 MDHEN and CDR2 SYDVKM. The J segment lost 4 bases and the V segment lost 5 bases, leaving 12 bases of the junction unmatched. This CDR3 reads CASSPTETSGSADTQYF. CDR3 nucleotides: TGTGCCAGCAGTCCCACGGAGACTAGCGGGTCCGCAGATACGCAGTATTTT.

This chain connects TRBV7-8 to TRBJ2-3; 9 bases are shared with TRBD1. V dropped 5 bases and J dropped 2; count of bases not matched to a gene: 5. This CDR3 has 15 amino acids. Germline values: CDR1 SGHVS, CDR2 FQNEAQ. CDR3 sequence (DNA): TGTGCCAGCAGCCAGGGACAGGGTCACACAGATACGCAGTATTTT. Its translation is CASSQGQGHTDTQYF.

Concerning this clone itself: Germline and junction disagree at one end, which may indicate a read error. V usage is TRBV30 and J usage is TRBJ2-7; D not certain. Germline values: CDR1 GTSNPN, CDR2 SVGIG (reference sequence). The length of the CDR3 is 11 residues. The CDR3 nucleotides read TGTGCCTGGAGTGTTCTGAACGAGCTGTACTTC. Translated: CAWSVLNELYF.